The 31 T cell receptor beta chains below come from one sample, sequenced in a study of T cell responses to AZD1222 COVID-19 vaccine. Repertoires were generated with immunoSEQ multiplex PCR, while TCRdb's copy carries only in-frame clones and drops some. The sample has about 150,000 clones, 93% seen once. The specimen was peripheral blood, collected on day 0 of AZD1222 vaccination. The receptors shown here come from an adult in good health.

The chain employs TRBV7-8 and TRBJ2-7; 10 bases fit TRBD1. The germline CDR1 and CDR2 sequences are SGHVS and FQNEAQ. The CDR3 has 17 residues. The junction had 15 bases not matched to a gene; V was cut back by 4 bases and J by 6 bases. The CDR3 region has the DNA TGTGCCAGCAGCTCCAGCTCCGGGACAGGGGATTTAGGCGAGCAGTACTTC. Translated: CASSSSSGTGDLGEQYF.

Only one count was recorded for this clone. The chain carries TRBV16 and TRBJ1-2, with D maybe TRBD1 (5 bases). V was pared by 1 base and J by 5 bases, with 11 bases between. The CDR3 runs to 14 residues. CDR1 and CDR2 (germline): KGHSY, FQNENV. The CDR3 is CASSQYLGDYGYTF. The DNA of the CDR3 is TGTGCCAGCAGCCAATACCTAGGGGATTATGGCTACACCTTC.

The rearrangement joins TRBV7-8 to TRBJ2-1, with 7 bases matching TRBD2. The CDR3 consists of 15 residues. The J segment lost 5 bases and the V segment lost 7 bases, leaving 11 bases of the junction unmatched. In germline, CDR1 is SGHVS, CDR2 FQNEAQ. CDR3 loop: CASNPFGGGDNEQFF. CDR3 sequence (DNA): TGTGCCAGCAACCCATTTGGGGGAGGGGACAATGAGCAGTTCTTC.

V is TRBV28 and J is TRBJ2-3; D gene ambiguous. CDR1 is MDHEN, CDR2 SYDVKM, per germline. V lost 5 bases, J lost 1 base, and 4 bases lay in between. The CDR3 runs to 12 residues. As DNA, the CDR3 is TGTGCCAGCAGTCTAGGCACAGATACGCAGTATTTT. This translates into CASSLGTDTQYF.

CDR3 nucleotide sequence: TGTGCCAGCAGTTTAGCAGGGGGTAGAATGTTAGCCCAGCATTTT. Encoded protein: CASSLAGGRMLAQHF. This sequence joins TRBV27 and TRBJ1-5, with 7 bases lining up with TRBD1. CDR3 length: 15 residues. V dropped 2 bases and J dropped 11; count of bases not matched to a gene: 12. Looked up from germline, CDR1 is MNHEY and CDR2 is SMNVEV (reference sequence).

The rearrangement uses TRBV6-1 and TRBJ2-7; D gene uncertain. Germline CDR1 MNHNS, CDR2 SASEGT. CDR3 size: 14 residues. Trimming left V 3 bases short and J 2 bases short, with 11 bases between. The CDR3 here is CASSEMGLTYEQYF. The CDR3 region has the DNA TGTGCCAGCAGTGAGATGGGTCTCACCTACGAGCAGTACTTC.

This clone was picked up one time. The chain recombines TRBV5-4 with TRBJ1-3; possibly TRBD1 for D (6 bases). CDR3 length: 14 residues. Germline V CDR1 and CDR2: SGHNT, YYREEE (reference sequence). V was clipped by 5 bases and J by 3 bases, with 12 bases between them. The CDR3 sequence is CASRRGVLGNTIYF. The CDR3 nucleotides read TGTGCCAGCAGGAGGGGGGTCCTTGGAAACACCATATATTTT.

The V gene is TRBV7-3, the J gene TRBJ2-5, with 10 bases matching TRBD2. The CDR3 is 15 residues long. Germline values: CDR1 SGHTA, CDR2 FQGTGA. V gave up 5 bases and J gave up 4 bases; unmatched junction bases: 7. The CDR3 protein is CASSNSGTSVETQYF. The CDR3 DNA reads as TGTGCCAGCAGCAACTCCGGGACTAGCGTAGAGACCCAGTACTTC.

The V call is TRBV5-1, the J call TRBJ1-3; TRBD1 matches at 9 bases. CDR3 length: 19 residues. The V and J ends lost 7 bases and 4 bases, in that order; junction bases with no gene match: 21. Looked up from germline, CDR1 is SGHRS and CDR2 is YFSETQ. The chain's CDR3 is CASPRPGTGYRGAGNTIYF. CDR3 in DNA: TGCGCCAGCCCTCGCCCTGGGACAGGGTATAGGGGAGCGGGAAACACCATATATTTT.

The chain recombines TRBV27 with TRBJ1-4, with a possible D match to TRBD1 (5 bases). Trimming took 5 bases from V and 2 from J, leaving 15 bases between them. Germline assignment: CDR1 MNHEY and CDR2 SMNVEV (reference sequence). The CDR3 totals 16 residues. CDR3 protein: CASSRREGLTNEKLFF. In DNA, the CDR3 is TGTGCCAGCAGTCGGCGGGAGGGGTTGACTAATGAAAAACTGTTTTTT.

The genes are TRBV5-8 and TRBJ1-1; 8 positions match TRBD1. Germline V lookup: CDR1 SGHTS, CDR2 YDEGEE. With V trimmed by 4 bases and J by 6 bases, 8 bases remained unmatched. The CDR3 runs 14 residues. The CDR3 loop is CASSPRQGWAEAFF. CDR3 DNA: TGTGCCAGCAGCCCCAGACAGGGGTGGGCTGAAGCTTTCTTT.

CDR3 coding DNA: TGTGCCAGCAGCTATAGGGCCGGGACAGGGGGCAATGAGCAGTTCTTC. Its protein product is CASSYRAGTGGNEQFF. V usage is TRBV11-2 and J usage is TRBJ2-1; 11 bases agree with TRBD1. The CDR3 totals 16 residues. V was clipped by 4 bases and J by 6 bases; unmatched bases: 8. The V gene's germline CDR1 is SGHAT and CDR2 FQNNGV.

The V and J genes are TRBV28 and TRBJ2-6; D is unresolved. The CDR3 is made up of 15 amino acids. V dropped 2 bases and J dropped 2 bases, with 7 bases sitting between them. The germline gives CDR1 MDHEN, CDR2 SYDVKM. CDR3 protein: CASSLGEAGANVLTF. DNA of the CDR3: TGTGCCAGCAGTTTAGGCGAGGCTGGGGCCAACGTCCTGACTTTC.

In nucleotides, the CDR3 is TGCGCCAGCAGCCATGACAGGGAGGCCTATGGCTACACCTTC. Its translation is CASSHDREAYGYTF. The V and J genes are TRBV5-1 and TRBJ1-2; 7 nucleotides align to TRBD1. This CDR3 contains 14 residues. The ends lost 4 bases at V and 4 bases at J; junction bases unmatched: 7. Germline-derived CDR1 and CDR2 are SGHRS and YFSETQ.

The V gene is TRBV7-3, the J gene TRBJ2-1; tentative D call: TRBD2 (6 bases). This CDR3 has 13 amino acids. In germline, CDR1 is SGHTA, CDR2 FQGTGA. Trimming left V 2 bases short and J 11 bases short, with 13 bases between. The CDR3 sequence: CASSLDVGLKQFF. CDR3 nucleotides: TGTGCCAGCAGCTTAGATGTGGGACTTAAGCAGTTCTTC.

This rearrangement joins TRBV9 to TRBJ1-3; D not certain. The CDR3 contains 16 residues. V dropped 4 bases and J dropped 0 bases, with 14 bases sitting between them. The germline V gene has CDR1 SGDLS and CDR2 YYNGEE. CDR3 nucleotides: TGTGCCAGCAGCTACCACACGTACCTCTCTGGAAACACCATATATTTT. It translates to CASSYHTYLSGNTIYF.

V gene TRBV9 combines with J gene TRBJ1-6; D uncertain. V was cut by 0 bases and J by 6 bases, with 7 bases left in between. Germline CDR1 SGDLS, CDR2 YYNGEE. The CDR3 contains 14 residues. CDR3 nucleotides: TGTGCCAGCAGCGTAGTGGGTATTAATTCACCCCTCCACTTT. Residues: CASSVVGINSPLHF. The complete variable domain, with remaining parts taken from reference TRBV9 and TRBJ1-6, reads DSGVTQTPKHLITATGQRVTLRCSPRSGDLSVYWYQQSLDQGLQFLIQYYNGEERAKGNILERFSAQQFPDLHSELNLSSLELGDSALYFCASSVVGINSPLHFGNGTRLTVT.

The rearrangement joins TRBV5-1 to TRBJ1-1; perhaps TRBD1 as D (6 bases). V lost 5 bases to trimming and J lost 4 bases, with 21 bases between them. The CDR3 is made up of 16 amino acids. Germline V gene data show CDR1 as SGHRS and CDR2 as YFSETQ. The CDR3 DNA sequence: TGCGCCAGCAGTAGCAGGTCGGCAGGGGCAGGCACTGAAGCTTTCTTT. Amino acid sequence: CASSSRSAGAGTEAFF.

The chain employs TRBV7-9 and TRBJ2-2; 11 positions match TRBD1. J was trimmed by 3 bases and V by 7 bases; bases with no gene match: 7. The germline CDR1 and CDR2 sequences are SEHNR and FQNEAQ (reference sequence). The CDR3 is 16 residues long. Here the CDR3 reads CASTTPGQGDTGELFF. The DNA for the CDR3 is TGTGCCAGCACCACGCCGGGACAGGGGGACACCGGGGAGCTGTTTTTT. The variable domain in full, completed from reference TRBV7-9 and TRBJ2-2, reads DTGVSQNPRHKITKRGQNVTFRCDPISEHNRLYWYRQTLGQGPEFLTYFQNEAQLEKSRLLSDRFSAERPKGSFSTLEIQRTEQGDSAMYLCASTTPGQGDTGELFFGEGSRLTVL.

The CDR3 sequence is CASSYGTTDTQYF. Written as DNA, the CDR3 is TGCGCCAGCAGCTATGGGACAACCGATACGCAGTATTTT. J is TRBJ2-3 and V is TRBV10-1; tentatively, D is TRBD1 (6 bases). V was shortened by 6 bases and J by 6 bases, with 13 bases between the two germline ends. The germline V gene has CDR1 WNHNN and CDR2 SYGVQD (reference sequence). The CDR3 contains 13 residues.

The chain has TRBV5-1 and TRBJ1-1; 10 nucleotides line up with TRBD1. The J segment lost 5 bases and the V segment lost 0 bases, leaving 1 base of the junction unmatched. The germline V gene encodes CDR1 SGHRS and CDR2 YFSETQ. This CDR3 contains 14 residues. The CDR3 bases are TGCGCCAGCAGCTTGGGGACAGGGGGAACTGAAGCTTTCTTT. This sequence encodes CASSLGTGGTEAFF.

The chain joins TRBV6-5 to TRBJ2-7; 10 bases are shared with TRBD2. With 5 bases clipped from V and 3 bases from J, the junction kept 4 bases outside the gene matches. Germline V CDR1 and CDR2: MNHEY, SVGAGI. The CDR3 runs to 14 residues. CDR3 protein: CASSIPSGSYEQYF. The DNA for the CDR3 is TGTGCCAGCAGTATACCTAGCGGGAGCTACGAGCAGTACTTC.

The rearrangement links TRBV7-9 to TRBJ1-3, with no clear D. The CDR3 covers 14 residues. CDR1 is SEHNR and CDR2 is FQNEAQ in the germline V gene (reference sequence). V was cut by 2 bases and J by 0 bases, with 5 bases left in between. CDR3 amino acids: CASSLMSSGNTIYF. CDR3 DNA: TGTGCCAGCAGCTTAATGTCCTCTGGAAACACCATATATTTT.

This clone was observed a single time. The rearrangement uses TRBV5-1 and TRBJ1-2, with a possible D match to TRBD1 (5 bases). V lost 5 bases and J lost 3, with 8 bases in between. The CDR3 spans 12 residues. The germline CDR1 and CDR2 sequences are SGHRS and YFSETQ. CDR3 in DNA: TGCGCCAGCAGACAGGAAGACTATGGCTACACCTTC. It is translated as CASRQEDYGYTF.

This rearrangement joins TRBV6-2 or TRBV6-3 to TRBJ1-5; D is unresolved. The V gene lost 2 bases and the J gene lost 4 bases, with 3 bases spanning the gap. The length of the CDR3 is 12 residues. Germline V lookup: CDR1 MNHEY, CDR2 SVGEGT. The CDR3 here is CASSYRNQPQHF. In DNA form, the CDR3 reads TGTGCCAGCAGTTACCGAAATCAGCCCCAGCATTTT.

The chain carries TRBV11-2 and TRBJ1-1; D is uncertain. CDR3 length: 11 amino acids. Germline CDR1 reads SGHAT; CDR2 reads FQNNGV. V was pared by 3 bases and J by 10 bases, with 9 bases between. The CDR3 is CASSFKERAFF. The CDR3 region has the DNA TGTGCCAGCAGCTTCAAGGAGCGAGCTTTCTTT.

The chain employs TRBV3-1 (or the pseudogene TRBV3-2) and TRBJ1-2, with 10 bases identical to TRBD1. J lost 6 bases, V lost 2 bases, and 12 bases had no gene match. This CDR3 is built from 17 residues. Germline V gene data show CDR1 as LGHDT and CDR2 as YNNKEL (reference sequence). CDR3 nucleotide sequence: TGTGCCAGCAGCCAACCGGACCGTTTAGACAGGGGGCATGGCTACACCTTC. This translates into CASSQPDRLDRGHGYTF.

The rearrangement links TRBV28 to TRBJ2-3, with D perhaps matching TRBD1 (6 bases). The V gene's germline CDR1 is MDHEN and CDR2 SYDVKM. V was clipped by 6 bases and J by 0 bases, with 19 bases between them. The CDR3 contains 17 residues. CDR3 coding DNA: TGTGCCAGCAGCCCCTGGGGGACATTTTCTAGCACAGATACGCAGTATTTT. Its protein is CASSPWGTFSSTDTQYF.

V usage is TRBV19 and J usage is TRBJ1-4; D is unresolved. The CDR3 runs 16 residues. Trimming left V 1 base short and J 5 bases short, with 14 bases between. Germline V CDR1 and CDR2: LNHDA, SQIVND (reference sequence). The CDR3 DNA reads TGTGCCAGTAGTATAGGTCTCACACGGCGCAATGAAAAACTGTTTTTT. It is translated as CASSIGLTRRNEKLFF. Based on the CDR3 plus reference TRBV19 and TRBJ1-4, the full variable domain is DGGITQSPKYLFRKEGQNVTLSCEQNLNHDAMYWYRQDPGQGLRLIYYSQIVNDFQKGDIAEGYSVSREKKESFPLTVTSAQKNPTAFYLCASSIGLTRRNEKLFFGSGTQLSVL.

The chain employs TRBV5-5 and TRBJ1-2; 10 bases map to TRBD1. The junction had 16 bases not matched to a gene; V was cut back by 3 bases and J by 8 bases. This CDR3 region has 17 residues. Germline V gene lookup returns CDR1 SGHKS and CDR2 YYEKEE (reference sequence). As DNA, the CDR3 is TGTGCCAGCAGCTCACCGGGACAGGGGTCGCCACCCCAGGGCTACACCTTC. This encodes CASSSPGQGSPPQGYTF.

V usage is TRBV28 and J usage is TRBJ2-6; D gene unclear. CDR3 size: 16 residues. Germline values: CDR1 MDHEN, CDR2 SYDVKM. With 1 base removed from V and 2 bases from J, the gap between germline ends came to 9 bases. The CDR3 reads CASSLFVGAGANVLTF. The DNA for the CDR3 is TGTGCCAGCAGTTTATTCGTTGGGGCTGGGGCCAACGTCCTGACTTTC.